Sequencing of this TCR beta chain was carried out in a study of T cell responses to AZD1222 COVID-19 vaccine. The table lists this clone with a count of one. Sequenced by immunoSEQ multiplex PCR; TCRdb stores in-frame clones only, minus some. This sample has approximately 180,000 clones, with 85% to 95% found just once. With 6 bases clipped from V and 5 bases from J, the junction kept 7 bases outside the gene matches. This CDR3 is 14 amino acids long. Per germline, CDR1 SNHLY and CDR2 FYNNEI. V usage is TRBV2 and J usage is TRBJ1-1; TRBD1 matches 9 bases. This sequence originates from an adult in good health. Sample: peripheral blood, taken on day 0 of AZD1222 vaccination. CDR3: CASSAAGTGTEAFF. The DNA for the CDR3 is TGTGCCAGCAGCGCTGCAGGGACAGGGACTGAAGCTTTCTTT.